This T cell receptor (beta chain) was sequenced in a study of blood T cell repertoires in COVID-19. Study at large: Sites in the United States, Italy and Spain provided acute and convalescent COVID-19 samples. Sample material is recorded as cDNA or gDNA derived from T cells, B-cell-depleted T cells, or PBMCs.

Followed longitudinally, the Seattle patients had been enrolled during active infection. The data were produced by immunoSEQ multiplex PCR, yet TCRdb's version contains in-frame clones alone and is incomplete. The data contain around 290,000 clones, 86% of them seen just once; the ten biggest clones take up under 15%. This sequence originates from a woman between 70 and 85 years old with COVID-19, enrolled during active disease. The sample comprised peripheral blood.

Here the CDR3 DNA reads TGTGCCTGGAGGAAGACAGCAAACTATGGCTACACCTTC. Its protein is CAWRKTANYGYTF. This chain joins TRBV30 and TRBJ1-2; D possibly corresponds to TRBD1 (5 bases). Germline V lookup: CDR1 GTSNPN, CDR2 SVGIG (reference sequence). Trimming pared 3 bases from V and 2 bases from J, leaving 10 bases between. The CDR3 extends over 13 amino acids. Drawing the rest from reference TRBV30 and TRBJ1-2, the complete variable domain is SQTIHQWPATLVQPVGSPLSLECTVEGTSNPNLYWYRQAAGRGLQLLFYSVGIGQISSEVPQNLSASRPQDRQFILSSKKLLLSDSGFYLCAWRKTANYGYTFGSGTRLTVV.